A single TCR beta chain is shown here with its context. Its recognized antigen is unknown. Base qualities are not at hand, and no much larger clone is one base apart. This record comes from a study of identical twins (TCRdb year 2016). Study-wide context: TCR alpha and beta repertoires from monozygotic twins, unrelated adults of various ages and cord blood were deep-sequenced to test whether fetal clonotypes persist. To rule out contamination, the twin experiments were replicated at different times with different library preparation protocols. The study at large found these results: Because the same donors could not be followed over many years, conclusions were based on cross-sectional statistical analysis. Out-of-frame TCR alpha sequences shared between twins showed an excess of low generation-probability sequences compared with coincidental sharing between unrelated individuals. Abundant cord blood beta clonotypes had fewer insertions, young adult naive repertoires showed a similar but weaker trend, and memory repertoires showed no such trend. Recombination models systematically underestimated out-of-frame TCR alpha sharing in monozygotic twins but agreed with sharing between unrelated individuals. Zero-insertion analyses could be partly confounded by invariant T cells such as MAIT and iNKT, although diverse VJ usage argued against such confounding for most clonotypes. A weaker excess of twin sharing was found in beta out-of-frame sequences because the signal-to-noise ratio was lowered by fewer shared sequences.

CDR1 and CDR2, per the germline V gene, are MNHNS and SASEGT. Including the terminal cysteine and phenylalanine, the CDR3 comprises 15 residues. Only the CDR3 region is kept as DNA, spanning 45 bases read in frame from base 1. V loses 6 bases, J loses 1 base, and the germline ends lie 15 bases apart. Preparation of the library involved 5' RACE. Sequencing relied on an Illumina HiSeq 2000. Template switching introduced a universal primer binding site; the final cDNA contained a unique molecular identifier, enabling accurate counting of TCR cDNA molecules. First-strand cDNA for TCR alpha and beta chains was synthesized from specific primers in the conserved constant-segment region. Each cDNA library was double barcoded, with a SMART-Mk sample barcode plus Illumina barcodes, to control for contamination. Two successive PCR steps introduced TruSeq adapter sequences along with Illumina sample barcodes. The TCR alpha and beta cDNA libraries were sequenced on the Illumina HiSeq platform using custom primers. In the original analysis: Unique molecular identifiers were extracted from raw reads with MiGEC, and CDR3 positions were determined with MiXCR. Recombination models were inferred per individual with the repgenHMM and IGoR tools using an EM algorithm. Shared clonotype analysis was performed with the tcR package in R, normalizing sharing by the product of cloneset sizes. Out-of-frame nonproductive sequences were analyzed to study raw recombination free of thymic and clonal selection effects. TCRdb redid the processing of the public reads, applying fastp at Q25 and MiXCR, and retained in-frame beta chains. Every CDR3 protein is listed once, alongside the most common genes and DNA of its rows. The authors' filters were not applied to this entry. In this sample the table shows 600,000 to 700,000 distinct CDR3 sequences, 21% of which occur a single time. The ten largest make up about 4.5% of the sample.

Only healthy Caucasian donors were included. The twin cohort consisted of three pairs of female monozygotic twins, all aged roughly 18 to 30 years. Peripheral blood mononuclear cells were used as the source from which RNA for TCR libraries was isolated. These data also formed part of another study, on T cells expressing NK-cell markers. The second paper further reports: Three sorted T-cell subsets (CD3+CD56+NKG2C+, CD3+CD56+NKG2C- and CD3+CD56-NKG2C+) from several donors had their TCR beta-chain repertoires profiled. Of the eight sequenced donors, seven were found to be HCMV-seropositive and one was found to be HCMV-seronegative. In several experiments an anti-gammadeltaTCR antibody was added to restrict sorting to alphabetaTCR-expressing T cells. In over 5 donors, the dominant CD3+CD56+NKG2C+ clonotypes were among the top 10 CD8+ clonotypes and accounted for about 1.0-7.5% of CD8+ T cells. Those dominant clonotypes were again the most abundant among CD3+CD56-NKG2C+ cells in a handful of donors, at 28.3-60.1%. It remained unclear whether the expanded NKG2C-expressing T cell clones were specific for HCMV antigens. Randomly selected healthy volunteers, three men and five women, were used as the eight sequenced donors. HCMV serostatus was determined by detecting HCMV-specific IgG in serum with a commercial ELISA kit. For about 6 donors, bulk peripheral blood T-cell repertoires were additionally sequenced from unsorted PBMC. MIGEC was used to demultiplex reads and group the reads by UMI, and MiTCR was used to assemble and quantify clonotypes. Only TCR cDNA sequences supported by at least two reads were kept to exclude erroneous sequences. Downstream repertoire analysis used the tcR package, and clonotypes were matched across fractions by CDR3 nucleotide sequence plus V segment. VDJmatch was used to annotate antigen specificity against VDJdb, with one amino acid substitution in CDR3 permitted.

The chain is made from TRBV6-1 and TRBJ1-1; the D region possibly corresponds to TRBD1 (5 bases align). This sequence was found in a woman younger than 30 in good health. Input material: PBMCs. For the CDR3, the sequence is CASRLSGPGNTEAFF. Read as DNA, the sequence is TGTGCCAGCAGGCTCTCAGGGCCAGGGAACACTGAAGCTTTCTTT.